This T cell receptor beta chain is from a study of T-cell reconstitution after alpha-beta-depleted transplantation in children. Study-level results: High day-60 TCRbeta diversity in some patients came from surviving recipient T cells and thymic progenitors. At one year after transplant, newly produced T cells mostly accounted for T-cell counts and diversity.

A TCRbeta library incorporating unique molecular identifiers was prepared. Each CDR3 protein is one row after TCRdb ran MiXCR on the PCR reads. This repertoire shows fewer than 700,000 distinct CDR3 sequences, around 13% found once; its top ten account for 2.2%. To note about this clonotype: The antigen remains unidentified.

The germline V gene has CDR1 MNHEY and CDR2 SVGAGI. The ends lost 2 bases at V and 4 bases at J; junction bases unmatched: 8. CDR3 length equals 17 residues. This chain connects TRBV6-5 to TRBJ2-1; 10 bases are a match to TRBD2. This clonotype was sampled from a male patient aged 10 to 17 who had a stem cell transplant for acute myeloid leukemia, so the T cells may come from the graft donor. Sequenced here: PBMCs, mostly from graft donor cells, sampled 360 days after TCRalphabeta/CD19-depleted stem cell transplant. The CDR3, as DNA: TGTGCCAGCAGTTACCGGCCGGGAGCGGGAGGGTACAATGAGCAGTTCTTC. Amino acids: CASSYRPGAGGYNEQFF.